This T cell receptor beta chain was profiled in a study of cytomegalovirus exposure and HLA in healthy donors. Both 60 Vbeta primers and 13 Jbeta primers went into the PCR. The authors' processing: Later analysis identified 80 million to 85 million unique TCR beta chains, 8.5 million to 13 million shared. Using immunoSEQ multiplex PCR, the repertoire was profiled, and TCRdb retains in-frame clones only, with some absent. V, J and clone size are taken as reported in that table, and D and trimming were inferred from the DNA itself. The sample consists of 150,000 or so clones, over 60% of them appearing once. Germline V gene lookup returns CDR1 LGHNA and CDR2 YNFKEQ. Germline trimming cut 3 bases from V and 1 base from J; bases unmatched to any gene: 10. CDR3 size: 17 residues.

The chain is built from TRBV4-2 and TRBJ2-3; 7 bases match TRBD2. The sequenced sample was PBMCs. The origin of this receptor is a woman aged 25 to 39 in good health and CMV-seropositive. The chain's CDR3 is CASSHVPQRGRTDTQYF. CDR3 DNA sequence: TGTGCCAGCAGCCATGTGCCCCAGCGGGGACGCACAGATACGCAGTATTTT.